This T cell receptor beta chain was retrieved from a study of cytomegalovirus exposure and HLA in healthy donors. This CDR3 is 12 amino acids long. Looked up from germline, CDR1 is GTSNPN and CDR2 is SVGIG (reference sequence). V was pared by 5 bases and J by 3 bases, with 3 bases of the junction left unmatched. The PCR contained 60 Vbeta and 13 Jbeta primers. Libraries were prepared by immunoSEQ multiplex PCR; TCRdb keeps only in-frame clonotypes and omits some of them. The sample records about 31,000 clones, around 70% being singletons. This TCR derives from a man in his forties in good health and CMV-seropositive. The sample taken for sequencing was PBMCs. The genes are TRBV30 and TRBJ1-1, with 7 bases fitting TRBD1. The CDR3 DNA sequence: TGTGCCTGGGACCAGGGGGACACTGAAGCTTTCTTT. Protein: CAWDQGDTEAFF.